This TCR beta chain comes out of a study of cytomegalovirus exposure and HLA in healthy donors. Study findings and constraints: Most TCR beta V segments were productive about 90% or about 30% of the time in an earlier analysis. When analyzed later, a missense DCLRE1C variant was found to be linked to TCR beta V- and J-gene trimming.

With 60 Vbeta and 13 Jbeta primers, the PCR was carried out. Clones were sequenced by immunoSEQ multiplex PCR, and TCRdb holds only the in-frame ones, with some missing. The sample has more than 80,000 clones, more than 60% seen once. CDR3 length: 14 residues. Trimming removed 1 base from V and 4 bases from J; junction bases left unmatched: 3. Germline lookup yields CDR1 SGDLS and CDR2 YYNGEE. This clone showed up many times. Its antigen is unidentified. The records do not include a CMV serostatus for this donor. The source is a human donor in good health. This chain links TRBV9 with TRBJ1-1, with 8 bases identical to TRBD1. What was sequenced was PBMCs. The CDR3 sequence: CASSVTGGFTEAFF. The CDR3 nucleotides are TGTGCCAGCAGCGTAACAGGGGGATTCACTGAAGCTTTCTTT. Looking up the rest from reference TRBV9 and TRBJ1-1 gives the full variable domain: DSGVTQTPKHLITATGQRVTLRCSPRSGDLSVYWYQQSLDQGLQFLIQYYNGEERAKGNILERFSAQQFPDLHSELNLSSLELGDSALYFCASSVTGGFTEAFFGQGTRLTVV.